This T cell receptor (beta chain) was obtained from a study of T cell responses to AZD1222 COVID-19 vaccine. The study pooled second doses at about 4 or about 12 weeks. Findings and caveats of the study: An increase in Spike-specific TCR breadth and depth was observed after two AZD1222 doses. As reported, nearly half of all spike-specific TCRs target variant regions that are unmutated. Clonal diversity was possibly underestimated; the donors were predominantly white British and more often female.

The method was immunoSEQ multiplex PCR; TCRdb's version includes in-frame clones alone and lacks a portion of them. The sample lists about 180,000 clones, 88% occurring once. Remarks on this clone: No antigen is known for it.

The sequence derives from an adult who received the AZD1222 COVID-19 vaccine. This specimen consisted of peripheral blood, obtained 28 days after the second AZD1222 dose.

In nucleotides, the CDR3 is TGTGCCAGCAGCTTGAACAGACCGACCGAGCAGTACTTC. It codes for CASSLNRPTEQYF. This rearrangement joins TRBV5-6 to TRBJ2-7; D is unclear. CDR1 is SGHDT and CDR2 is YYEEEE in the germline V gene. The CDR3 totals 13 residues. The V end was cut by 1 base, the J end by 6 bases, with 11 bases between.